Reported below is one T cell receptor (beta chain). The source of the sample is a study of blood T cell repertoires in COVID-19. Data came from immunoSEQ multiplex PCR; TCRdb stores just in-frame clones and leaves some out. The sample contains 30,000 to 40,000 clones, about two thirds of which appear only once. A Seattle source enrolled patients during active infection and followed them longitudinally. There are 11 residues in the CDR3. Germline CDR1 reads DFQATT; CDR2 reads SNEGSKA (reference sequence). Sample: peripheral blood. The genes are TRBV20-1 and TRBJ2-1; a weak D match, TRBD2 (6 bases). This receptor was identified in a man aged 70-80 years with COVID-19, enrolled during active disease. CDR3 DNA sequence: TGCATCGCTAGCGCCTACAATGAGCAGTTCTTC. Its protein product is CIASAYNEQFF.